These T cell receptor beta chains were read from a single sample in a study of regulatory T cells in long-lasting Graves disease. TCRdb re-analysed the multiplex PCR reads in MiXCR, keeping a single row per CDR3 protein. Of 350,000 to 500,000 distinct CDR3 sequences in the sample, around 23% are singletons; the top ten hold more than 13%. This sample comprised peripheral blood mononuclear cells (PBMCs), obtained when the disease was refractory, from a patient treated with antithyroid drugs. These TCRs come from a female donor with Graves disease. Both conserved end residues are part of each CDR3. The size entry is marked missing in some rows and otherwise reads once, few, many or a size class.

v_gene	abundance	len	CDR3aa
TRBV19	many	14	CASKGTGSSYGYTF
TRBV29-1	.	13	CSVATASNQPQHF
TRBV28	many	13	CASSFDRGSLPYF
TRBV11-2	many	15	CASSLGTSADGELFF
TRBV28	many	15	CASRSDRLAFYGYTF
TRBV20-1	few	15	CSARDDRINYQPQHF
TRBV28	many	15	CASSPLDLGGTEAFF
TRBV28	many	13	CASSQAGVGGYTF
TRBV5-1	few	13	CASSSWTEETQYF
TRBV20-1	few	16	CSASDLVGANTGELFF
TRBV3-1	many	14	CASSPTGRPYEQYF
TRBV20-1	.	17	CSARGRRAEQSTDTQYF
TRBV14	few	16	CASSQDRLAGGYEQYF
TRBV27	.	15	CASSFTSGRRAGQYF
TRBV6-2/TRBV6-3	few	17	CASSSTRTSGNTGELFF
TRBV20-1	.	11	CSAVQGYEQYF
TRBV3-1	.	15	CASSQDGRVDQPQHF
TRBV18	.	18	CASSPQMGLAGNQETQYF
TRBV6-1	many	14	CASWDRRINQPQHF
TRBV28	many	14	CASSLQGQDYGYTF
TRBV12-3/TRBV12-4	.	15	CASSLGHAWRTEAFF
TRBV9	.	17	CASSAAEAGGTYNEQFF
TRBV28	many	17	CASSSPSGAGNQETQYF
TRBV20-1	many	13	CSANSRGDYGYTF
TRBV30	few	15	CAWSVPGLVEETQYF
TRBV14	.	13	CASSQDMAIIRFF
TRBV28	many	14	CASSFYRSTGELFF
TRBV28	many	17	CASSFTTGTDFNYGYTF
TRBV28	many	16	CASSFGVGGRSYEQYF
TRBV28	many	15	CASSPDGLPPPPLPF
TRBV30	once	16	CAWGQGLRRAGNTIYF
TRBV2	.	14	CASSRASMPYEQYF
TRBV27	many	15	CASSIIGQGNQPQHF
TRBV4-1	.	13	CASSQRGVGELFF